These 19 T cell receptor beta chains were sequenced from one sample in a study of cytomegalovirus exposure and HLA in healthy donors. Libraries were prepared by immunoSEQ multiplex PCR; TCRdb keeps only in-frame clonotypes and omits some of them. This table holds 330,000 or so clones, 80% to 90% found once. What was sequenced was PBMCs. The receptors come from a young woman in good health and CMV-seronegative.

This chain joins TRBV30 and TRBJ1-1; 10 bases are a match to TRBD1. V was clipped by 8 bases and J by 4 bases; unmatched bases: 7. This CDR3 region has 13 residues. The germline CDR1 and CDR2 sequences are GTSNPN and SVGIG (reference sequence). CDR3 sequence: CAALTGGRTEAFF. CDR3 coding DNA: TGTGCCGCCCTGACAGGGGGCCGCACTGAAGCTTTCTTT.

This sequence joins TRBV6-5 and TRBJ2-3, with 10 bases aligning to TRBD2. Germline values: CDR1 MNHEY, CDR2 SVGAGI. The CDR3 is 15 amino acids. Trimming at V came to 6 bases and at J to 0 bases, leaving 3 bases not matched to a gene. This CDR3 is CASSQTSGSTDTQYF. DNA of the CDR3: TGTGCCAGCAGCCAGACTAGCGGGAGCACAGATACGCAGTATTTT.

The DNA for the CDR3 is TGCGCCAGCAGCTCGGACAGCTACGAGCAGTACTTC. Encoded protein: CASSSDSYEQYF. The chain couples TRBV5-1 to TRBJ2-7, with D possibly being TRBD1 (6 bases). The CDR3 is 12 amino acids. V was shortened by 3 bases and J by 3 bases, with 7 bases between the two germline ends. The V gene's germline CDR1 is SGHRS and CDR2 YFSETQ.

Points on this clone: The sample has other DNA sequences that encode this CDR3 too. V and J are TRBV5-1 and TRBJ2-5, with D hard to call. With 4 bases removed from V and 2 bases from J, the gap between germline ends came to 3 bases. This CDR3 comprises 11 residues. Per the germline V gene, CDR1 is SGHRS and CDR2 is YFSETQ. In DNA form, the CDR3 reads TGCGCCAGCAGCCTTCAAGAGACCCAGTACTTC. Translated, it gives CASSLQETQYF.

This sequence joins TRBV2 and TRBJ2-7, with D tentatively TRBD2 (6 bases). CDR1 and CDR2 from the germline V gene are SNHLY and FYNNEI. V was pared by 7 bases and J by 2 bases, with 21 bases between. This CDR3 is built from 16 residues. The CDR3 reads CASTRPVGRTTYEQYF. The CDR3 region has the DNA TGTGCCAGCACTCGCCCCGTGGGCAGGACTACCTACGAGCAGTACTTC.

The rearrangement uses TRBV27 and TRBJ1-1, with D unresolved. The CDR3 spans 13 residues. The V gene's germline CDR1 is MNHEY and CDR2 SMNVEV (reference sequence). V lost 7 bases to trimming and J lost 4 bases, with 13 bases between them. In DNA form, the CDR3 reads TGTGCCAGCACCCCCCCGGGAGGCACTGAAGCTTTCTTT. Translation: CASTPPGGTEAFF.

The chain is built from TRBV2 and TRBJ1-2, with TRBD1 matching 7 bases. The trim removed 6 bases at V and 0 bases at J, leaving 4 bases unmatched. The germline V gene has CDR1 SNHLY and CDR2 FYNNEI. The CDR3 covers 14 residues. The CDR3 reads CASSRDSSNYGYTF. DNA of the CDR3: TGTGCCAGCAGCCGGGACAGTTCTAACTATGGCTACACCTTC.

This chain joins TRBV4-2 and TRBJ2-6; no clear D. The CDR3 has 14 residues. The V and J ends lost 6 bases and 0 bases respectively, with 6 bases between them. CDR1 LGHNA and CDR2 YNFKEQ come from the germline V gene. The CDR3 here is CASRSSSGANVLTF. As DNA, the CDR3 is TGTGCCAGCAGGTCGAGCTCTGGGGCCAACGTCCTGACTTTC.

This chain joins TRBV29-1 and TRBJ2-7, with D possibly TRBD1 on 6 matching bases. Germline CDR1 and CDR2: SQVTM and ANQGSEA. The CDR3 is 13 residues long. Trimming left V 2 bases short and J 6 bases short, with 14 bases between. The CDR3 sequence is CSVERDPGAEQYF. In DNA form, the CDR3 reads TGCAGCGTTGAAAGGGACCCAGGGGCCGAGCAGTACTTC.

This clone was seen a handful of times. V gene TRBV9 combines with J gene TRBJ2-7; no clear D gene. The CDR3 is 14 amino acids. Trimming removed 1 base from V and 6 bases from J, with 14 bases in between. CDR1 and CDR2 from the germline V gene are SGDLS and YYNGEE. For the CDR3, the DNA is TGTGCCAGCAGCGTACAGGTTTCGAGCTCCGAGCAGTACTTC. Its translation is CASSVQVSSSEQYF. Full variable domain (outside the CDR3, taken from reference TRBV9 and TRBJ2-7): DSGVTQTPKHLITATGQRVTLRCSPRSGDLSVYWYQQSLDQGLQFLIQYYNGEERAKGNILERFSAQQFPDLHSELNLSSLELGDSALYFCASSVQVSSSEQYFGPGTRLTVT.

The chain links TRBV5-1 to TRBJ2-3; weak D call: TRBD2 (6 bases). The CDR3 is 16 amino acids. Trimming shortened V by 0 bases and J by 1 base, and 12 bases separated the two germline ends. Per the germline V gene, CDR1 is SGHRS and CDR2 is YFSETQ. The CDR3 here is CASSLGLVGGTDTQYF. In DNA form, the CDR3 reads TGCGCCAGCAGCTTGGGACTAGTGGGGGGCACAGATACGCAGTATTTT.

The CDR3 sequence: CASSVGGGPQETQYF. In DNA, the CDR3 is TGTGCCAGCAGCGTAGGAGGGGGCCCCCAAGAGACCCAGTACTTC. The gene calls are TRBV9 and TRBJ2-5, with TRBD1 identical over 7 bases. Trimming removed 0 bases from V and 1 base from J; junction bases left unmatched: 3. The CDR3 extends over 15 amino acids. Germline loops: CDR1 SGDLS, CDR2 YYNGEE.

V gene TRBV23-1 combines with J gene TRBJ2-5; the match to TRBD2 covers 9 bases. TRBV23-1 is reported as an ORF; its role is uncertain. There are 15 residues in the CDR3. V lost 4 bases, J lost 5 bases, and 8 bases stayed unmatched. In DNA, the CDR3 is TGCGCCAGCAGTCGGGGTCTAGCGGGACTGGAGACCCAGTACTTC. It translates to CASSRGLAGLETQYF.

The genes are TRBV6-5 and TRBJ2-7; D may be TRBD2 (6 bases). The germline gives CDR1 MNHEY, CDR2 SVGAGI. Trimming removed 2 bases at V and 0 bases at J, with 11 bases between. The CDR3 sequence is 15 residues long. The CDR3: CASSYARGSSYEQYF. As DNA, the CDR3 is TGTGCCAGCAGTTACGCCCGGGGGAGCTCCTACGAGCAGTACTTC.

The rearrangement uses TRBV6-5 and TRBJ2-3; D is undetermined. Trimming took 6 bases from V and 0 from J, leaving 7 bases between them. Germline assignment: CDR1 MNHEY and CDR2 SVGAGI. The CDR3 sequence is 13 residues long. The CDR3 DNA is TGTGCCAGCAGAAAGACTAGCACAGATACGCAGTATTTT. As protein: CASRKTSTDTQYF.

The CDR3 spells CASSLVRDTDTQYF. CDR3 bases: TGTGCCAGCAGCTTGGTGAGGGACACAGATACGCAGTATTTT. The rearrangement uses TRBV5-6 and TRBJ2-3, with D tentatively TRBD2 (5 bases). Germline V gene lookup returns CDR1 SGHDT and CDR2 YYEEEE. The CDR3 spans 14 residues. Trimming left V 0 bases short and J 2 bases short, with 7 bases between.

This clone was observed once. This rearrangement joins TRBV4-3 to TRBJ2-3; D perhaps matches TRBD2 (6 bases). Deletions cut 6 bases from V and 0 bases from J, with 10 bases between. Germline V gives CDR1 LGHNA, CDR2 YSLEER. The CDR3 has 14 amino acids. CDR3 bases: TGCGCCAGCAGAGGGGACTTTAGCACAGATACGCAGTATTTT. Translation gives CASRGDFSTDTQYF.

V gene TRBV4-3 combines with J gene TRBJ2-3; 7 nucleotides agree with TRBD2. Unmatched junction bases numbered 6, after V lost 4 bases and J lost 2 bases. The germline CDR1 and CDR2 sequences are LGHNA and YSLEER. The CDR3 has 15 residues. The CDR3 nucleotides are TGCGCCAGCAGCCGTGGGGAGGGTATCACAGATACGCAGTATTTT. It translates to CASSRGEGITDTQYF.

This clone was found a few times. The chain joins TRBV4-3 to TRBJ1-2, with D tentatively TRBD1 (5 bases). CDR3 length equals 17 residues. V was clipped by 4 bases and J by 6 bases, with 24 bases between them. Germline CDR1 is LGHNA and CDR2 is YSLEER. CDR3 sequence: CASSPSGPWSLLDGYTF. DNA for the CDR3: TGCGCCAGCAGCCCTTCAGGGCCCTGGAGCCTTCTTGATGGCTACACCTTC.